These 17 T cell receptor beta chains came from one sample sequenced in a study of cytomegalovirus exposure and HLA in healthy donors. PCR amplification relied on 60 Vbeta primers (plus 13 Jbeta primers). Only in-frame clones appear in the TCRdb table, and some are missing; sequencing was by immunoSEQ multiplex PCR. Among 76,000 or so clones listed, under 85% were seen once. Sequenced material: PBMCs. The receptors originated from a woman in her thirties or forties in good health and CMV-seropositive.

This clone was seen only once. The chain joins TRBV5-4 to TRBJ1-1, with TRBD1 as a possible D gene (6 bases). From germline, CDR1 is SGHNT and CDR2 YYREEE (reference sequence). CDR3 size: 15 residues. V lost 4 bases, J lost 5 bases, and 18 bases lay in between. The chain's CDR3 is CASSDQQGWGTEAFF. The CDR3, as DNA: TGTGCCAGCAGCGACCAACAGGGCTGGGGGACTGAAGCTTTCTTT.

The chain recombines TRBV9 with TRBJ2-7, with 8 bases fitting TRBD1. J gave up 1 base and V 0 bases, and 3 bases lay outside the gene matches. This CDR3 contains 15 residues. From germline, CDR1 is SGDLS and CDR2 YYNGEE. As DNA, the CDR3 is TGTGCCAGCAGCGTAGGGACAGGGAATTCCTACGAGCAGTACTTC. Translation gives CASSVGTGNSYEQYF.

The chain carries TRBV6-5 and TRBJ1-2; no firm D call. Germline CDR1 is MNHEY and CDR2 is SVGAGI. The CDR3 is 14 amino acids. Between the trimmed V and J ends, which lost 2 bases and 5 bases, there was a span of 12 bases. The CDR3 is CASSYSGVIYGYTF. CDR3 nucleotide sequence: TGTGCCAGCAGTTACAGCGGGGTAATATATGGCTACACCTTC.

J is TRBJ2-5 and V is TRBV30; TRBD2 aligns across 9 bases. The CDR3 length is 13 residues. With 5 bases clipped from V and 4 bases from J, the junction kept 5 bases outside the gene matches. Germline CDR1 is GTSNPN and CDR2 is SVGIG (reference sequence). CDR3 sequence: CAWERGAGETQYF. In nucleotides, the CDR3 is TGTGCCTGGGAGCGGGGGGCCGGAGAGACCCAGTACTTC.

The chain is built from TRBV5-1 and TRBJ2-3, with 12 positions matching TRBD2. The CDR3 has 16 amino acids. With 1 base clipped from V and 7 bases from J, the junction kept 7 bases outside the gene matches. Per the germline V gene, CDR1 is SGHRS and CDR2 is YFSETQ. CDR3: CASSLFASGGANTQYF. The DNA for the CDR3 is TGCGCCAGCAGCTTGTTTGCTAGCGGGGGGGCTAATACGCAGTATTTT.

The rearrangement links TRBV5-6 to TRBJ2-7, with D maybe TRBD2 (5 bases). Trimming pared 6 bases from V and 3 bases from J, leaving 16 bases between. This CDR3 is built from 14 residues. Germline V CDR1 and CDR2: SGHDT, YYEEEE. The CDR3 sequence: CASIRRSRFYEQYF. The DNA of the CDR3 is TGTGCCAGCATCCGGAGGTCACGGTTCTACGAGCAGTACTTC.

There are a few counts of this clone. This chain connects TRBV5-6 to TRBJ1-5; D may be TRBD1 (5 bases). The CDR3 runs 14 residues. In germline, CDR1 is SGHDT, CDR2 YYEEEE. V gave up 5 bases and J gave up 2 bases, with 11 bases separating them. CDR3 loop: CASSRGQGNQPQHF. The CDR3 nucleotides read TGTGCCAGCAGTCGTGGACAAGGCAATCAGCCCCAGCATTTT.

This rearrangement joins TRBV9 to TRBJ1-2; a possible D gene is TRBD1 (5 bases). The length of the CDR3 is 13 residues. Germline V gene data show CDR1 as SGDLS and CDR2 as YYNGEE. V was clipped by 2 bases and J by 2 bases, with 7 bases between them. CDR3 protein: CASSVAGNYGYTF. The CDR3 nucleotides read TGTGCCAGCAGCGTGGCAGGGAACTATGGCTACACCTTC.

V usage is TRBV18 and J usage is TRBJ2-1; 12 bases match TRBD2. The CDR3 runs 15 residues. The V gene end was trimmed by 3 bases and the J gene end by 7 bases; junction bases not matched to a gene: 4. Germline loops: CDR1 KGHSH, CDR2 LQKENI. The CDR3 DNA sequence: TGTGCCAGCTCACCTCAACTAGCGGGGGGTAATGAGCAGTTCTTC. This sequence encodes CASSPQLAGGNEQFF.

The chain couples TRBV27 to TRBJ2-7, with 8 bases fitting TRBD1. This CDR3 is built from 13 residues. Looked up from germline, CDR1 is MNHEY and CDR2 is SMNVEV (reference sequence). With 6 bases clipped from V and 7 bases from J, the junction kept 8 bases outside the gene matches. The CDR3 sequence: CASSHRGLGEQYF. The CDR3 region has the DNA TGTGCCAGCAGCCACAGGGGGTTGGGTGAGCAGTACTTC.

The chain is built from TRBV7-9 and TRBJ2-7, with a tentative D call TRBD1 (6 bases). Germline lookup yields CDR1 SEHNR and CDR2 FQNEAQ (reference sequence). The V and J ends lost 8 bases and 2 bases respectively, with 13 bases between them. The CDR3 runs to 13 residues. The DNA for the CDR3 is TGTGCCAGCCATATGGCAGGGGCCTACGAGCAGTACTTC. This encodes CASHMAGAYEQYF.

This sequence joins TRBV7-8 and TRBJ1-1, with D perhaps matching TRBD1 (5 bases). The ends were cut back, 2 bases at V and 11 bases at J, with 15 bases in the middle. The CDR3 contains 13 residues. Germline assignment: CDR1 SGHVS and CDR2 FQNEAQ. CDR3 amino acids: CASSLSPGLSAFF. The CDR3 DNA reads as TGTGCCAGCAGCTTATCGCCAGGGTTAAGTGCTTTCTTT.

This clone occurred a few times. This chain links TRBV4-2 with TRBJ1-2, with 9 positions matching TRBD1. This CDR3 is built from 16 residues. Germline V CDR1 and CDR2: LGHNA, YNFKEQ. V lost 0 bases, J lost 5 bases, and 7 bases stayed unmatched. The CDR3 loop reads CASSQDRGQGLYGYTF. The CDR3 DNA reads TGTGCCAGCAGCCAAGATAGGGGACAGGGTCTTTATGGCTACACCTTC.

This sequence joins TRBV28 and TRBJ1-5; tentatively, D is TRBD1 (5 bases). V was trimmed by 6 bases and J by 6 bases, leaving 18 bases between them. There are 15 residues in the CDR3. CDR1 and CDR2 (germline): MDHEN, SYDVKM. The CDR3 nucleotides are TGTGCCAGCAGAGTTGTAGGGGAATCGGGTCAGCCCCAGCATTTT. It yields the protein CASRVVGESGQPQHF.

J is TRBJ1-1 and V is TRBV19, with 7 bases matching TRBD1. Per the germline V gene, CDR1 is LNHDA and CDR2 is SQIVND (reference sequence). The CDR3 sequence is 14 residues long. After removal of 7 bases from V and 3 bases from J, the junction contained 8 bases not matched to a gene. CDR3 sequence reads: CASNLGGADTEAFF. The CDR3 DNA sequence: TGTGCCAGTAACCTAGGGGGCGCGGACACTGAAGCTTTCTTT.

This clone has just a few counts. The chain couples TRBV28 to TRBJ1-1; 10 bases align to TRBD1. This CDR3 has 15 amino acids. V lost 6 bases to trimming and J lost 4 bases; unmatched junction nucleotides: 8. The germline CDR1 and CDR2 sequences are MDHEN and SYDVKM. The CDR3 loop is CASSLRTGGTTEAFF. The CDR3 region has the DNA TGTGCCAGCAGCCTTCGGACAGGGGGGACCACTGAAGCTTTCTTT.

This chain links TRBV19 with TRBJ2-5, with 9 bases that match TRBD1. TRBJ2-7 explains the end of the DNA better; the J call may be wrong. Germline V gene lookup returns CDR1 LNHDA and CDR2 SQIVND (reference sequence). The length of the CDR3 is 14 residues. CDR3 in amino acids: CASGKGQGAYEQYF. The CDR3 DNA follows: TGTGCCAGTGGTAAGGGACAGGGTGCCTACGAGCAGTACTTC.